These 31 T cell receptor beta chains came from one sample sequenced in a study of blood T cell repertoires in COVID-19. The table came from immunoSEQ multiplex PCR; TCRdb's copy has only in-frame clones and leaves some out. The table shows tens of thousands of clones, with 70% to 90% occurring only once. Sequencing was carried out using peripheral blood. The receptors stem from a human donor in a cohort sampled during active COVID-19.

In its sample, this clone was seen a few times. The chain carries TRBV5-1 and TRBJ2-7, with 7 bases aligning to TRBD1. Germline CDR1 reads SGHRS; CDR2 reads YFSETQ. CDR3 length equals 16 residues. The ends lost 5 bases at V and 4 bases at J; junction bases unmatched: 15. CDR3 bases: TGCGCCAGCAGGAGGGGGACAGCAACCTCCGGGTACGAGCAGTACTTC. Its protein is CASRRGTATSGYEQYF.

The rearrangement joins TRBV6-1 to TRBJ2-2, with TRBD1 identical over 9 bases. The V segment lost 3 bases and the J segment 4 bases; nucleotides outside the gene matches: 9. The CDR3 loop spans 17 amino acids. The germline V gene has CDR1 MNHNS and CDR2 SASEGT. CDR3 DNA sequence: TGTGCCAGCAGTGATCTAAGAGGGACAGGGTTCACCGGGGAGCTGTTTTTT. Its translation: CASSDLRGTGFTGELFF.

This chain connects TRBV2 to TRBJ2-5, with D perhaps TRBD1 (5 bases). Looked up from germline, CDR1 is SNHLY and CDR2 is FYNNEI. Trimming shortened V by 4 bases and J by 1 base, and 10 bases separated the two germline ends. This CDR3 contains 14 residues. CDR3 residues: CASSGTRGQETQYF. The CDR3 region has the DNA TGTGCCAGCAGTGGCACAAGGGGCCAAGAGACCCAGTACTTC.

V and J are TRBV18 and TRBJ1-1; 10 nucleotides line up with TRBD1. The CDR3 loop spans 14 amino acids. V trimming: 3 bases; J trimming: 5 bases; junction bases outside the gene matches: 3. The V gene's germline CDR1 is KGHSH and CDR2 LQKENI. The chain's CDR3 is CASSPGQGNTEAFF. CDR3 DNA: TGTGCCAGCTCACCGGGACAGGGGAATACTGAAGCTTTCTTT.

The chain's CDR3 is CASSPMVGLNEQYF. The CDR3 DNA reads as TGTGCCAGCTCACCGATGGTGGGCCTCAACGAGCAGTACTTC. The chain recombines TRBV18 with TRBJ2-7; D call uncertain. Germline loops: CDR1 KGHSH, CDR2 LQKENI. The CDR3 covers 14 residues. The V and J ends lost 3 bases and 5 bases respectively, with 14 bases between them. Combining the CDR3 with reference TRBV18 and TRBJ2-7 gives the whole variable domain NAGVMQNPRHLVRRRGQEARLRCSPMKGHSHVYWYRQLPEEGLKFMVYLQKENIIDESGMPKERFSAEFPKEGPSILRIQQVVRGDSAAYFCASSPMVGLNEQYFGPGTRLTVT.

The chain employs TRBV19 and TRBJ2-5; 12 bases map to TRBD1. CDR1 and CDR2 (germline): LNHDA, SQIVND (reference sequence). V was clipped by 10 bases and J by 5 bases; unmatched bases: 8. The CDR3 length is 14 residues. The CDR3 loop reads CATSRDRGRETQYF. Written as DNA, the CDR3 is TGTGCCACCTCCCGGGACAGGGGGCGTGAGACCCAGTACTTC.

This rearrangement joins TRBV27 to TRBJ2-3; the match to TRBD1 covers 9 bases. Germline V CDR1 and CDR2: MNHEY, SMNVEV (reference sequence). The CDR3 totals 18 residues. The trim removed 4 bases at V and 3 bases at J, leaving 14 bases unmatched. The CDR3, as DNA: TGTGCCAGCAGTTCGAACGATCCGGGACAGGGTTCGACAGATACGCAGTATTTT. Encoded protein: CASSSNDPGQGSTDTQYF.

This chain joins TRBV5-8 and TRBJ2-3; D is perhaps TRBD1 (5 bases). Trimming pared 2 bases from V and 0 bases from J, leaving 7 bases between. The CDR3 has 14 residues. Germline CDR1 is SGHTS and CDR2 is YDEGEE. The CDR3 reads CASSFRASTDTQYF. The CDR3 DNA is TGTGCCAGCAGCTTCAGGGCCAGCACAGATACGCAGTATTTT.

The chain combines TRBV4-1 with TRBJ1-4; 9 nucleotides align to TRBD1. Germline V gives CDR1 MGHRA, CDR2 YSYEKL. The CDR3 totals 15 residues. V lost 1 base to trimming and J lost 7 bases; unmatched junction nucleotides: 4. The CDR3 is CASSQGDREGEKLFF. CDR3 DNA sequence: TGCGCCAGCAGCCAAGGGGACAGGGAGGGTGAAAAACTGTTTTTT.

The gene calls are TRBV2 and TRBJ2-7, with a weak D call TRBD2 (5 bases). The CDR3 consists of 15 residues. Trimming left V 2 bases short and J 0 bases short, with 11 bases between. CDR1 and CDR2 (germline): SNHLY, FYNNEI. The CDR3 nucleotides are TGTGCCAGCAGTGAACCGGGCGGGTTCTCCTACGAGCAGTACTTC. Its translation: CASSEPGGFSYEQYF.

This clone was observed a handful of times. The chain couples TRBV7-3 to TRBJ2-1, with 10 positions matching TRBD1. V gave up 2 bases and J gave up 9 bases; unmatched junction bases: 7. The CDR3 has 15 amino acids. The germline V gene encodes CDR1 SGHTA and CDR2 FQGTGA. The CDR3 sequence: CASSLFLDRGVEQFF. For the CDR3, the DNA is TGTGCCAGCAGCTTATTTTTGGACAGGGGGGTTGAGCAGTTCTTC.

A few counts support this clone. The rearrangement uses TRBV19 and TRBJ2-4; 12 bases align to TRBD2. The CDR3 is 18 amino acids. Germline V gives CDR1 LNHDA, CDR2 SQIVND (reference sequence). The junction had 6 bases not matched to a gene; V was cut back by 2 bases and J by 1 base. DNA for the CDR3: TGTGCCAGTAGTATATCTAGCGGGAGGGCCGTTGCCAAAAACATTCAGTACTTC. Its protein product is CASSISSGRAVAKNIQYF.

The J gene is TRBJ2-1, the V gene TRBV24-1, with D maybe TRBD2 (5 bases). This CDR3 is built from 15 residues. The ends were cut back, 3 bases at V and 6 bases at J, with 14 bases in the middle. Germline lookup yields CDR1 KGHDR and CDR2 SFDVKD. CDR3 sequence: CATSDPRGSGNEQFF. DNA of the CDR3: TGTGCCACCAGTGATCCCCGAGGGTCGGGCAATGAGCAGTTCTTC.

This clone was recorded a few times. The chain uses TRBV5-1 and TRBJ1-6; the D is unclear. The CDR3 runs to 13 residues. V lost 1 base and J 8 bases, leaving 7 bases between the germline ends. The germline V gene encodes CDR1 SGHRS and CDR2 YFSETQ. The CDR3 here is CASSLKSDSPLHF. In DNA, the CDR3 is TGCGCCAGCAGCTTGAAATCTGATTCACCCCTCCACTTT.

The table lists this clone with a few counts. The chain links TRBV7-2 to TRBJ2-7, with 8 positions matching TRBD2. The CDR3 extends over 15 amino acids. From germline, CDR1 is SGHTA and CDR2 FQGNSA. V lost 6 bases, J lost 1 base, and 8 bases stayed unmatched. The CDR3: CASRLRLANSYEQYF. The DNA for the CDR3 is TGTGCCAGCAGACTTCGACTAGCGAATTCCTACGAGCAGTACTTC. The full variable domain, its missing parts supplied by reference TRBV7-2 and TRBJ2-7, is GAGVSQSPSNKVTEKGKDVELRCDPISGHTALYWYRQSLGQGLEFLIYFQGNSAPDKSGLPSDRFSAERTGGSVSTLTIQRTQQEDSAVYLCASRLRLANSYEQYFGPGTRLTVT.

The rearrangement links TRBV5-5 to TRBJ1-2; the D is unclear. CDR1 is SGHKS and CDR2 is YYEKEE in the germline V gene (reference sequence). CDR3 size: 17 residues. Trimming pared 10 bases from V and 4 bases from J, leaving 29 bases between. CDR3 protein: CAPSPTKVCPFGYGYTF. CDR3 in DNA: TGTGCCCCGAGTCCGACAAAGGTTTGCCCTTTTGGCTATGGCTACACCTTC.

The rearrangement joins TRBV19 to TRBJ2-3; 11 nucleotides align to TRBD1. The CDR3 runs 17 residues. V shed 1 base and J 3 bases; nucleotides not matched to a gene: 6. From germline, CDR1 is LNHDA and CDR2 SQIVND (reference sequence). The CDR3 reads CASSIGTGGAGTDTQYF. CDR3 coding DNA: TGTGCCAGTAGTATAGGGACAGGGGGCGCAGGTACAGATACGCAGTATTTT.

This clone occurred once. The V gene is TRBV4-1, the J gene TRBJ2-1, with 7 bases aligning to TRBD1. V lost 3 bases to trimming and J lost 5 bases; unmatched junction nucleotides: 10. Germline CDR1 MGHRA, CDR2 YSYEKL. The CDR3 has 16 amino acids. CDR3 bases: TGCGCCAGCAGCCAGGGTGACAGGGCTACCAACAATGAGCAGTTCTTC. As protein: CASSQGDRATNNEQFF.

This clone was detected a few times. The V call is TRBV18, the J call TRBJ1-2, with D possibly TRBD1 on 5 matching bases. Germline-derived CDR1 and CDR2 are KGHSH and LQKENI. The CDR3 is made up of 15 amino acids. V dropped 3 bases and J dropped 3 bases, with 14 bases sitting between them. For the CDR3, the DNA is TGTGCCAGCTCACCCGCCCGGGGGGTGTACTATGGCTACACCTTC. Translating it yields CASSPARGVYYGYTF.

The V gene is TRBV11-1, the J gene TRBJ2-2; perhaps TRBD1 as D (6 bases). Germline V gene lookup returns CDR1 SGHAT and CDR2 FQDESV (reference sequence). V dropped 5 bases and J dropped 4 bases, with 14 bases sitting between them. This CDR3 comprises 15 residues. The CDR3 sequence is CASSRGRGGTGELFF. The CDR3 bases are TGTGCCAGCAGCCGCGGGCGAGGGGGCACCGGGGAGCTGTTTTTT.

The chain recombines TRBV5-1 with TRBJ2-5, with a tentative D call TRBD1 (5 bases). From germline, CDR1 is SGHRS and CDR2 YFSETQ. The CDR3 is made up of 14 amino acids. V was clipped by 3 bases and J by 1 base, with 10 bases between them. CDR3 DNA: TGCGCCAGCAGCTCGCAGGGCTTCCAAGAGACCCAGTACTTC. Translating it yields CASSSQGFQETQYF.

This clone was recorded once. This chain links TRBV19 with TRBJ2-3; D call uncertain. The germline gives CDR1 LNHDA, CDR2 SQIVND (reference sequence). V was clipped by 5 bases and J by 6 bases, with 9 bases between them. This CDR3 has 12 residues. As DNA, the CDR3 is TGTGCCAGTAGTCCTAGTGAGGATACGCAGTATTTT. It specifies CASSPSEDTQYF.

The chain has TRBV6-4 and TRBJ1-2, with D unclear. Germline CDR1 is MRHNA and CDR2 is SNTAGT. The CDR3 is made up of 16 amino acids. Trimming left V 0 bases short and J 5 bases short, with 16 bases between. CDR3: CASSDSNRGSGYGYTF. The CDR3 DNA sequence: TGTGCCAGCAGTGACTCGAATAGAGGGTCGGGGTATGGCTACACCTTC.

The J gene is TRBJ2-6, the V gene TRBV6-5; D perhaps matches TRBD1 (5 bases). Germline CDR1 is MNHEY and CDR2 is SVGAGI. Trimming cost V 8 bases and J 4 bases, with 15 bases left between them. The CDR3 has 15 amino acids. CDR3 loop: CASQARGAGANVLTF. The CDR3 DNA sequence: TGTGCCAGCCAAGCAAGGGGCGCGGGGGCCAACGTCCTGACTTTC.

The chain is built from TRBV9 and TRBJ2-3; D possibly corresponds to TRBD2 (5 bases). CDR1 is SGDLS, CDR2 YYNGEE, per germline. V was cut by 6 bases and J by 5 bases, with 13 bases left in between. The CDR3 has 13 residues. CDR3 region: CASTSGMKDTQYF. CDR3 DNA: TGTGCCAGCACGTCGGGAATGAAAGATACGCAGTATTTT.

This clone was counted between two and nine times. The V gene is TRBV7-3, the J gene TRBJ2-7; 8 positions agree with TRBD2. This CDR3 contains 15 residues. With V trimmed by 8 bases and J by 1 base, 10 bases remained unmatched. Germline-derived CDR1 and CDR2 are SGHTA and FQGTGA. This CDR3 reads CASGPGGGVSYEQYF. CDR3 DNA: TGTGCCAGCGGACCCGGGGGGGGAGTGTCCTACGAGCAGTACTTC.

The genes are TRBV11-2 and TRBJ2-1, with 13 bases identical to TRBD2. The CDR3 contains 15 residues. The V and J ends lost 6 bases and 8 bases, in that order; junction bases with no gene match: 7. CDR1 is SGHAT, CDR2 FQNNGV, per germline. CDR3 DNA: TGTGCCAGCAGTCTAGGACTAGCGGGAGTCTATGAGCAGTTCTTC. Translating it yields CASSLGLAGVYEQFF.

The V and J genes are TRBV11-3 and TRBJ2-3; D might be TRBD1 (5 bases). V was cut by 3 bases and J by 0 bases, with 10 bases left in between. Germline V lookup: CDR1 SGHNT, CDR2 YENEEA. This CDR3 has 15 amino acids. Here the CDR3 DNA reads TGTGCCAGCAGCTTCCAGGGAATCAGCACAGATACGCAGTATTTT. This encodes CASSFQGISTDTQYF.

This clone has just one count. Written as DNA, the CDR3 is TGTGCCAGCAGACCCCAAAGCCGTTCACCCCTCCACTTT. Translation: CASRPQSRSPLHF. The chain combines TRBV2 with TRBJ1-6; unclear D gene. Germline CDR1 is SNHLY and CDR2 is FYNNEI. The CDR3 loop spans 13 amino acids. V was clipped by 6 bases and J by 9 bases, with 12 bases between them.

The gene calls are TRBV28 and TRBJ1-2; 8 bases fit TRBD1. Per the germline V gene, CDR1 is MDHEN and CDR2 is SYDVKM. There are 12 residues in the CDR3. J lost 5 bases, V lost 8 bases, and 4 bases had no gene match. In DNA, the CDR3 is TGTGCCAGCCGAACAGGGGGATATGGCTACACCTTC. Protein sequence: CASRTGGYGYTF.

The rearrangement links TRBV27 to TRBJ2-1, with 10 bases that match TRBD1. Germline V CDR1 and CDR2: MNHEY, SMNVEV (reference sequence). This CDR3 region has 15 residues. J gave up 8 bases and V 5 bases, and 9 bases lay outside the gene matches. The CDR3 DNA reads TGTGCCAGCAGTACCCGGGACAGGGGTTTTGATGAGCAGTTCTTC. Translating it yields CASSTRDRGFDEQFF.